Reported below is one TCR beta chain. Mismatch with germline at one junction end may stem from a read error. These data originate in a study of T cell responses to AZD1222 COVID-19 vaccine. Here immunoSEQ multiplex PCR was the method, and the copy in TCRdb shows in-frame clones only, minus some. This sample has roughly 200,000 clones, with roughly 94% found just once. Germline CDR1 reads ENHRY; CDR2 reads SYGVKD. The CDR3 runs to 11 residues. The V and J genes are TRBV10-3 and TRBJ2-5; D unclear. The starting material was peripheral blood, obtained 28 days after the second dose of the MenACWY control vaccine. The sequence came from an adult who received the MenACWY meningococcal vaccine as a control. The CDR3, as DNA: TGTGCCATCGGTCCCGGAGAGGCCCAGTACTTC. It specifies CAIGPGEAQYF.